Below are 8 T cell receptor beta chains sequenced from a single sample in a study of blood T cell repertoires in COVID-19. The table came from immunoSEQ multiplex PCR; TCRdb's copy has only in-frame clones and leaves some out. The table shows approximately 350,000 clones, with about 88% occurring only once. The source material was peripheral blood. The receptors were gathered from a woman aged 70-85 years with COVID-19, enrolled during active disease.

This chain connects TRBV18 to TRBJ2-6; possibly TRBD2 for D (5 bases). The length of the CDR3 is 18 residues. V lost 3 bases to trimming and J lost 0 bases, with 15 bases between them. Germline V gives CDR1 KGHSH, CDR2 LQKENI. CDR3 amino acids: CASSPVVVSGSGANVLTF. The CDR3 DNA reads as TGTGCCAGCTCACCTGTGGTGGTGAGCGGCTCTGGGGCCAACGTCCTGACTTTC. Together with reference TRBV18 and TRBJ2-6, the CDR3 gives the full variable domain: NAGVMQNPRHLVRRRGQEARLRCSPMKGHSHVYWYRQLPEEGLKFMVYLQKENIIDESGMPKERFSAEFPKEGPSILRIQQVVRGDSAAYFCASSPVVVSGSGANVLTFGAGSRLTVL.

V and J are TRBV19 and TRBJ1-5, with a weak D call TRBD1 (5 bases). V was trimmed by 3 bases and J by 1 base, leaving 13 bases between them. The CDR3 is made up of 16 amino acids. From germline, CDR1 is LNHDA and CDR2 SQIVND (reference sequence). The CDR3 sequence is CASSIGGRQSNQPQHF. CDR3 nucleotide sequence: TGTGCCAGTAGTATCGGGGGTCGGCAAAGCAATCAGCCCCAGCATTTT.

The chain uses TRBV7-2 and TRBJ2-3, with 9 bases identical to TRBD2. CDR3 length: 17 residues. Germline assignment: CDR1 SGHTA and CDR2 FQGNSA. Trimming at V came to 5 bases and at J to 1 base, leaving 10 bases not matched to a gene. The CDR3 reads CASSLYRSSGGTDTQYF. CDR3 bases: TGTGCCAGCAGCCTATATCGGTCTAGCGGGGGCACAGATACGCAGTATTTT.

The chain recombines TRBV5-1 with TRBJ1-3; 8 nucleotides align to TRBD1. Per the germline V gene, CDR1 is SGHRS and CDR2 is YFSETQ. V was clipped by 3 bases and J by 0 bases; unmatched bases: 5. The CDR3 spans 16 residues. CDR3 amino acids: CASSSGQGGSGNTIYF. CDR3 sequence (DNA): TGCGCCAGCAGCTCCGGACAGGGTGGCTCTGGAAACACCATATATTTT.

The chain recombines TRBV30 with TRBJ2-7, with TRBD1 as a possible D gene (6 bases). V gave up 4 bases and J gave up 3 bases, with 16 bases separating them. Germline CDR1 GTSNPN, CDR2 SVGIG (reference sequence). The CDR3 has 14 amino acids. The CDR3 DNA is TGTGCCTGGATGGGACACGAATTTTTCTACGAGCAGTACTTC. Translation: CAWMGHEFFYEQYF.

V gene TRBV19 combines with J gene TRBJ2-5; no firm D call. The germline V gene encodes CDR1 LNHDA and CDR2 SQIVND (reference sequence). CDR3 length equals 13 residues. The V gene lost 5 bases and the J gene lost 5 bases, with 12 bases spanning the gap. The CDR3 loop is CASSQAHGETQYF. CDR3 in DNA: TGTGCCAGTAGTCAGGCTCACGGCGAGACCCAGTACTTC.

The rearrangement joins TRBV2 to TRBJ1-1; D is possibly TRBD1 (6 bases). CDR3 size: 13 residues. The germline V gene encodes CDR1 SNHLY and CDR2 FYNNEI. Trimming pared 6 bases from V and 5 bases from J, leaving 13 bases between. The CDR3 loop reads CASSIDRKTEAFF. The CDR3 bases are TGTGCCAGCAGCATCGACAGGAAGACTGAAGCTTTCTTT.

The gene calls are TRBV5-4 and TRBJ2-5; D is possibly TRBD1 (5 bases). Trimming stripped 4 bases from V and 1 base from J, with 17 bases between. This CDR3 is built from 16 residues. CDR1 SGHNT and CDR2 YYREEE come from the germline V gene (reference sequence). The CDR3 spells CASSGALIGPQETQYF. In DNA form, the CDR3 reads TGTGCCAGCAGCGGGGCCCTGATCGGCCCCCAAGAGACCCAGTACTTC.